Reported below is one T cell receptor (beta chain). As yet, its antigen is unknown. Trimming took off 4 bases at V and 3 bases at J, with 8 bases between the two ends. CDR1 and CDR2 from the germline V gene are LNHDA and SQIVND (reference sequence). This CDR3 is built from 13 residues. This specimen belongs to a study of beta chain features in type 1 diabetes. Findings and limits, study-wide: In cDNA sequencing, cells with high TCR expression could be over-represented.

Isolated RNA was reverse transcribed in full, so expressed TCRB transcripts were sequenced. TCRdb's copy holds only in-frame clones and misses some; the assay was immunoSEQ multiplex PCR. The table includes 200,000 to 300,000 clones, 25% to 35% detected once. The sequencing input was central memory CD4+ T cells from blood. The TCR was taken from a man aged 30 to 39 in good health. This chain uses TRBV19 with TRBJ2-3; D unresolved. CDR3 sequence (DNA): TGTGCCAGTAGTAACGTGAGGACAGATACGCAGTATTTT. Amino acids: CASSNVRTDTQYF.